This TCR beta chain was obtained from a study of cytomegalovirus exposure and HLA in healthy donors. General observations from the study: In vitro confirmation showed a few CMV-associated chains to be CMV antigen specific.

The PCR made use of 60 Vbeta and 13 Jbeta primers. Sequencing used immunoSEQ multiplex PCR; TCRdb keeps in-frame clones, though not all of them. The repertoire holds about 110,000 clones, with about two thirds as singletons. Germline CDR1 SSHAT, CDR2 FNYEAQ (reference sequence). V was shortened by 6 bases and J by 7 bases, with 13 bases between the two germline ends. The CDR3 loop spans 13 amino acids. A remark on this clone: Its antigen remains unknown.

The receptor's source is a female donor in good health and CMV-seronegative. The sample taken for sequencing was PBMCs. The chain uses TRBV7-7 and TRBJ1-5, with D hard to call. CDR3 amino acids: CASSYSPGQPQHF. The DNA for the CDR3 is TGTGCCAGCAGTTACTCACCGGGGCAGCCCCAGCATTTT.